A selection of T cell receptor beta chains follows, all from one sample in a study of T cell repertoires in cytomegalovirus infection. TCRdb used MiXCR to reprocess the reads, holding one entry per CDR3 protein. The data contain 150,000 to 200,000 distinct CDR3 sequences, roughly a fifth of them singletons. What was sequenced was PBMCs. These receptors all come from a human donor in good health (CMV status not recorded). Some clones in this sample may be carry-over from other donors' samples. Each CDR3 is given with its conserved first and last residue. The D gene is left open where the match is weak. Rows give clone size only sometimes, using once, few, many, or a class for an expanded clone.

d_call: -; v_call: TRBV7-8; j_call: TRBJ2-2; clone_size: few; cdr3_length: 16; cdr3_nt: TGTGCCAGCAGCTTACCGGCGAGGAGGGGGGCCGGGGAGCTGTTTTTT; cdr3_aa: CASSLPARRGAGELFF
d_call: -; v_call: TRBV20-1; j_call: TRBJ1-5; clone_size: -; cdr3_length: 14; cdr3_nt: TGCAGTGCCTCCCAGATGGAGAGCAATCAGCCCCAGCATTTT; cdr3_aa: CSASQMESNQPQHF
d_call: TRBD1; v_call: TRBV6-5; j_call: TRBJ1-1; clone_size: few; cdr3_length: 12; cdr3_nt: TGTGCCAGCAGCTCGGGGACAGGCTTGGCTTTCTTT; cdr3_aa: CASSSGTGLAFF
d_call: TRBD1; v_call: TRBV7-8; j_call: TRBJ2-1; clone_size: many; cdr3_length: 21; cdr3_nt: TGTGCCAGCAGCTTAGCAGGCTGGGCAGGGGGCCCATTGAGCTCCTACAATGAGCAGTTCTTC; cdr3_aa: CASSLAGWAGGPLSSYNEQFF
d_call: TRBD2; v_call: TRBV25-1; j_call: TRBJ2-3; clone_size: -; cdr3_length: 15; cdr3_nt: TGTGCCAGCAGTGAATCGGGGGGGCGGGTAGATACGCAGTATTTT; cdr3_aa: CASSESGGRVDTQYF
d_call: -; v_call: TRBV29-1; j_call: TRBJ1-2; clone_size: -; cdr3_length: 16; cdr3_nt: TGCAGCGTTGAAGATCTTGGTGAAGGGGGATATTATGGCTACACCTTC; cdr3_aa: CSVEDLGEGGYYGYTF
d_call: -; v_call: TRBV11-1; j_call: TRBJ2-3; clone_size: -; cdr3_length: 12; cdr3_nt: TGTGCCAGCAACGATAGAGAGGATACGCAGTATTTT; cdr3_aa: CASNDREDTQYF
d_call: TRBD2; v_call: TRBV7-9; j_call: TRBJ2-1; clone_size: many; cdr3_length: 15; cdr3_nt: TGTGCCAGCAGCTTGACTAGCGGGGGCCCCAATGAGCAGTTCTTC; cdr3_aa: CASSLTSGGPNEQFF
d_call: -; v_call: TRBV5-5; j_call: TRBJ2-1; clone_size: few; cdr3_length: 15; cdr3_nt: TGTGCCAGCAGCTTGTCGGGCCGGGATTGGGATGAGCAGTTCTTC; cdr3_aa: CASSLSGRDWDEQFF
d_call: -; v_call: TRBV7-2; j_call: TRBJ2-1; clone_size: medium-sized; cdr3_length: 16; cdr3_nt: TGTGCCAGCAGCTTAGCGGGAGGCACTTCCTACAATGAGCAGTTCTTC; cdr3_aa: CASSLAGGTSYNEQFF
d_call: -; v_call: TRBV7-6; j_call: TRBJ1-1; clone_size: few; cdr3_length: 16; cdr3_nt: TGTGCCAGCAGCTTAGTATCCGGGGGGGCTGGCACTGAAGCTTTCTTT; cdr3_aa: CASSLVSGGAGTEAFF
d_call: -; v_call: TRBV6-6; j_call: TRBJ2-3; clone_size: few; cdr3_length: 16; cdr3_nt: TGTGCCAGCAGCCGGGGGCGGGAGACCCGCGCAGATACGCAGTATTTT; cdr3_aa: CASSRGRETRADTQYF
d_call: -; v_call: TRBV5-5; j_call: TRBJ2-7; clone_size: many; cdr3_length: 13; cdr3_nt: TGTGCCAGCAGCTTTGGACGGGGATACGAGCAGTACTTC; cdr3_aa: CASSFGRGYEQYF
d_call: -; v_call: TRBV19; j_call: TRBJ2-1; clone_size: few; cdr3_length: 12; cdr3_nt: TGTGCCAGTAGTCAACCGGGCCCCTCGCAGTTCTTC; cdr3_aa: CASSQPGPSQFF
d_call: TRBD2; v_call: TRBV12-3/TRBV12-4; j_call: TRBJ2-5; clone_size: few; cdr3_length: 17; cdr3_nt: TGTGCCAGCAGTTCCGGGACTAGCGGGAGGTTACGGGAGACCCAGTACTTC; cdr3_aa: CASSSGTSGRLRETQYF
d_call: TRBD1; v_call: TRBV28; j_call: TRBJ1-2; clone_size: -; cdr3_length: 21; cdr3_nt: TGTGCCAGCAGTTTATTAAGTAGGGGCCGGGACAGAGATAAAAGGAACTATGGCTACACCTTC; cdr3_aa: CASSLLSRGRDRDKRNYGYTF
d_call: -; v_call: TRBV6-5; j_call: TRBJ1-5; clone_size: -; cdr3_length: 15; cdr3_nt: TGTGCCAGCAGCCTCACCAGGGAGGGCAATCAGCCCCAGCATTTT; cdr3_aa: CASSLTREGNQPQHF
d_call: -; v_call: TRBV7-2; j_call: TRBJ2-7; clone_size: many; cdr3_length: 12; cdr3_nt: TGTGCCAGCAGCTTTTCGGCCTACGAGCAGTACTTC; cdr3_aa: CASSFSAYEQYF
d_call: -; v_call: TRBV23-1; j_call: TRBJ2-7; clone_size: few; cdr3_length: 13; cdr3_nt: TGCGCCAGACTAAGGGGCCCTTCGCCCGAGCAGTACTTC; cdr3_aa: CARLRGPSPEQYF
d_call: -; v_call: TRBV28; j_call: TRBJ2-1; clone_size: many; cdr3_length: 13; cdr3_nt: TGTGCCAGCAGTTCTCCCTCGCAGGGACCTCAGTTCTTC; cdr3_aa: CASSSPSQGPQFF
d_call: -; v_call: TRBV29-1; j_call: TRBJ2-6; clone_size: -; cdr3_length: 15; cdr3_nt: TGCAGCGTGCAACGGGCCGTCGGAGGGGCCAACGTCCTGACTTTC; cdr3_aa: CSVQRAVGGANVLTF
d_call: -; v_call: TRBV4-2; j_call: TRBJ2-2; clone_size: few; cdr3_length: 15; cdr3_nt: TGTGCCAGCAGCCAGAGACCTTTGAACACCGGGGAGCTGTTTTTT; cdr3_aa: CASSQRPLNTGELFF
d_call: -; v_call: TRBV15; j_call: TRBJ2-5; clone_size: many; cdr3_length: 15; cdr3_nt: TGTGCCACCAGCAGAGATCCGGGCTCCCAAGAGACCCAGTACTTC; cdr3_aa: CATSRDPGSQETQYF
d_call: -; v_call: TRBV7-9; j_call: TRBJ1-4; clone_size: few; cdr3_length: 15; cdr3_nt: TGTGCCAGCAGCTCCGGACAAGGGTTGATCGAAAAACTGTTTTTT; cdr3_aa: CASSSGQGLIEKLFF
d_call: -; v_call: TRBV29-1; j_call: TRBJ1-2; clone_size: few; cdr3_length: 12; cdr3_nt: TGCAGCGTTTCCGACAGGAAGCATGGCTACACCTTC; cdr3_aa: CSVSDRKHGYTF
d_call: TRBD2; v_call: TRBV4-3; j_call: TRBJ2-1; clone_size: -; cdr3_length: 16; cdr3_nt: TGCGCCAGCAGCCAAAGATCGGGGGGGACGACGTATGAGCAGTTCTTC; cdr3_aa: CASSQRSGGTTYEQFF